The clone carrying this T cell receptor beta chain was counted only a few times. As yet, its antigen is unknown. The sample belongs to a study of T cell responses to AZD1222 COVID-19 vaccine. Sequencing used immunoSEQ multiplex PCR; TCRdb keeps in-frame clones, though not all of them. The sample lists about 120,000 clones; around 93% were seen once. The CDR3 totals 15 residues. V lost 5 bases and J lost 2, with 15 bases in between. The V gene's germline CDR1 is SGHTA and CDR2 FQGNSA. General study points: No day 14 peak samples; only post-peak repertoires were characterized. Vaccine-associated CD4 TCRs ranged over spike, dominating at 160-218 and 743-854.

Both about-4-week and about-12-week second-dose recipients were combined. Sample: peripheral blood, taken 28 days after the second AZD1222 dose. The receptor was isolated from an adult who received the AZD1222 COVID-19 vaccine. The V gene is TRBV7-2, the J gene TRBJ1-2, with D hard to call. CDR3 coding DNA: TGTGCCAGCAGCCCCACTCAGCGGTCAAACTATGGCTACACCTTC. It specifies CASSPTQRSNYGYTF.